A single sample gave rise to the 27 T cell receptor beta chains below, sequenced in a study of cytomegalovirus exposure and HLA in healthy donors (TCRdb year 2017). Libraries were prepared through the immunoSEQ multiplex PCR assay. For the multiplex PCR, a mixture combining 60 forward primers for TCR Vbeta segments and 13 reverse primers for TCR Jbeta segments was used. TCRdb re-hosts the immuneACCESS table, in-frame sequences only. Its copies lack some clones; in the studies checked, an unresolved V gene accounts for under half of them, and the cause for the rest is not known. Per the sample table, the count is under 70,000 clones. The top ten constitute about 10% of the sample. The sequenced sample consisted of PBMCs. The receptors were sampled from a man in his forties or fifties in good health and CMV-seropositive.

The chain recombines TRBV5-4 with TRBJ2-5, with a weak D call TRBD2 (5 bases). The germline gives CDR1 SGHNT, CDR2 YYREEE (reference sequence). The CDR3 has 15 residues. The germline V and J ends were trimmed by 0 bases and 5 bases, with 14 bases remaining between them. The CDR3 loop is CASSLVLREGETQYF. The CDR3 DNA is TGTGCCAGCAGCTTGGTATTGAGGGAAGGCGAGACCCAGTACTTC. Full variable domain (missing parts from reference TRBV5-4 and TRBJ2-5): ETGVTQSPTHLIKTRGQQVTLRCSSQSGHNTVSWYQQALGQGPQFIFQYYREEENGRGNFPPRFSGLQFPNYSSELNVNALELDDSALYLCASSLVLREGETQYFGPGTRLLVL.

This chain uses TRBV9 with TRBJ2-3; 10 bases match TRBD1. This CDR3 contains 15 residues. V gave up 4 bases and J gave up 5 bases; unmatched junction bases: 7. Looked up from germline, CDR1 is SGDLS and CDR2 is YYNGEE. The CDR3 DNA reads TGTGCCAGCAGCCTTGGGACAGGGGCGGTAGATACGCAGTATTTT. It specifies CASSLGTGAVDTQYF.

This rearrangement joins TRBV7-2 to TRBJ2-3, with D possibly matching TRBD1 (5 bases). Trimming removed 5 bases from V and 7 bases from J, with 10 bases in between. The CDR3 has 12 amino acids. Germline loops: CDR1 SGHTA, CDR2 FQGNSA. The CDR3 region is CASSRDRNTQYF. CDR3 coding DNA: TGTGCCAGCAGCAGAGACAGAAATACGCAGTATTTT.

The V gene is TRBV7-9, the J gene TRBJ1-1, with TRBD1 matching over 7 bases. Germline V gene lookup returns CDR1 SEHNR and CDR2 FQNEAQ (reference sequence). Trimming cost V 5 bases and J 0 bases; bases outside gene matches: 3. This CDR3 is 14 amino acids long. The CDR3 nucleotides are TGTGCCAGCAGCCCCACAGGGGTGAACACTGAAGCTTTCTTT. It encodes CASSPTGVNTEAFF.

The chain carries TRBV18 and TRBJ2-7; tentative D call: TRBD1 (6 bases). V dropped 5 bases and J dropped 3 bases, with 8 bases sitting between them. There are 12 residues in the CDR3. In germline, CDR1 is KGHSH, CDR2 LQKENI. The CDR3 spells CASSVQGYEQYF. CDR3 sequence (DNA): TGTGCCAGCTCAGTACAGGGCTACGAGCAGTACTTC.

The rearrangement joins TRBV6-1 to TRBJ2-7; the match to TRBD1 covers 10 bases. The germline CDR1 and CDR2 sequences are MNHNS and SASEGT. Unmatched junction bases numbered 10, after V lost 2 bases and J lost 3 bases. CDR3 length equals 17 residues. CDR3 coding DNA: TGTGCCAGCAGTGAAAGGGACAGGGGATGGGCAGGCTACGAGCAGTACTTC. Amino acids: CASSERDRGWAGYEQYF.

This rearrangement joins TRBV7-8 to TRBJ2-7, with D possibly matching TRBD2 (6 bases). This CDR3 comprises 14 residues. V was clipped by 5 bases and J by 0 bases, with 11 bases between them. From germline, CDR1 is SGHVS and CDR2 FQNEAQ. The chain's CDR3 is CASSGRLVSYEQYF. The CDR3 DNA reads TGTGCCAGCAGCGGCAGACTAGTCTCCTACGAGCAGTACTTC.

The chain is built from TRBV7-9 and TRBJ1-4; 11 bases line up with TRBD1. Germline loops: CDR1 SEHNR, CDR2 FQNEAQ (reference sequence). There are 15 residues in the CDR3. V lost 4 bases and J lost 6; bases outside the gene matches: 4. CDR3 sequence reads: CASSSWTGGDEKLFF. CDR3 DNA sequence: TGTGCCAGCAGCTCCTGGACAGGGGGCGATGAAAAACTGTTTTTT. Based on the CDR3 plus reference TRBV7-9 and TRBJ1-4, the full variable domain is DTGVSQNPRHKITKRGQNVTFRCDPISEHNRLYWYRQTLGQGPEFLTYFQNEAQLEKSRLLSDRFSAERPKGSFSTLEIQRTEQGDSAMYLCASSSWTGGDEKLFFGSGTQLSVL.

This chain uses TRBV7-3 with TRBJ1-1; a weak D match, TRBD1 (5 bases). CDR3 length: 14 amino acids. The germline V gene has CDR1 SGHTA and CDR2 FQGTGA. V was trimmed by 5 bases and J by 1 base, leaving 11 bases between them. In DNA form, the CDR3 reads TGTGCCAGCAGCCCCGGACATGCGAACACTGAAGCTTTCTTT. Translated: CASSPGHANTEAFF.

DNA for the CDR3: TGTGCCACCTCGAACGGGGTTAATTCACCCCTCCACTTT. Amino acids: CATSNGVNSPLHF. The genes are TRBV7-3 and TRBJ1-6, with D unresolved. Germline CDR1 and CDR2: SGHTA and FQGTGA. V lost 10 bases, J lost 6 bases, and 13 bases lay in between. CDR3 size: 13 residues.

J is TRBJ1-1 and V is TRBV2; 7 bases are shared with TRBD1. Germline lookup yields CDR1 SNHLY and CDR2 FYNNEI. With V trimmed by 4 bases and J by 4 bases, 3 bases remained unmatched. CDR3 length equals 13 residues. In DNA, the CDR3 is TGTGCCAGCAGTGCACAGGGGTTCACTGAAGCTTTCTTT. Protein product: CASSAQGFTEAFF.

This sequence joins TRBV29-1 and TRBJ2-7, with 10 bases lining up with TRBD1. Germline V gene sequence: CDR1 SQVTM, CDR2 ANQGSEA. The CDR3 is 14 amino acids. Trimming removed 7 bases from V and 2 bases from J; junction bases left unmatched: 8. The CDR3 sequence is CSASGTGVTYEQYF. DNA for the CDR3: TGCAGCGCCTCAGGGACAGGGGTAACCTACGAGCAGTACTTC.

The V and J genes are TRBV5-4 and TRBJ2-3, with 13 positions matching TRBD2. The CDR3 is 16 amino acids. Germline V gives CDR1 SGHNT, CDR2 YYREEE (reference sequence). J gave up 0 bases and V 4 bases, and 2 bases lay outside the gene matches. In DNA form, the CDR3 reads TGTGCCAGCAGCAGGGGACTAGCGGGGAGCACAGATACGCAGTATTTT. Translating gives CASSRGLAGSTDTQYF.

The CDR3 protein is CASSPALGTGNTIYF. The DNA of the CDR3 is TGCGCCAGCAGCCCAGCGCTAGGCACTGGAAACACCATATATTTT. The chain employs TRBV4-3 and TRBJ1-3; D call uncertain. The CDR3 is made up of 15 amino acids. Germline CDR1 and CDR2: LGHNA and YSLEER. V was clipped by 4 bases and J by 2 bases, with 12 bases between them.

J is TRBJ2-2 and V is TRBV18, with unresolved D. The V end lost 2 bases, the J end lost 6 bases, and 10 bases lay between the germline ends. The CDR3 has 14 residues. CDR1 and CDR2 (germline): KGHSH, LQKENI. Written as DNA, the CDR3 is TGTGCCAGCTCACCAGATCTGGGCTCCGGGGAGCTGTTTTTT. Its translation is CASSPDLGSGELFF. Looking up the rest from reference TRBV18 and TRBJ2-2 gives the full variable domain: NAGVMQNPRHLVRRRGQEARLRCSPMKGHSHVYWYRQLPEEGLKFMVYLQKENIIDESGMPKERFSAEFPKEGPSILRIQQVVRGDSAAYFCASSPDLGSGELFFGEGSRLTVL.

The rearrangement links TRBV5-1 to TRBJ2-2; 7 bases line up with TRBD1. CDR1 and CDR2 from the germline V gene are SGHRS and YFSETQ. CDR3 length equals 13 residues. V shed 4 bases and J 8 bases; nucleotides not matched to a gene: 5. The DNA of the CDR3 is TGCGCCAGCAGCCCGACAGGGAGAGGGGAGCTGTTTTTT. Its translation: CASSPTGRGELFF. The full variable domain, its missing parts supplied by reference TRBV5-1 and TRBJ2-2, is KAGVTQTPRYLIKTRGQQVTLSCSPISGHRSVSWYQQTPGQGLQFLFEYFSETQRNKGNFPGRFSGRQFSNSRSEMNVSTLELGDSALYLCASSPTGRGELFFGEGSRLTVL.

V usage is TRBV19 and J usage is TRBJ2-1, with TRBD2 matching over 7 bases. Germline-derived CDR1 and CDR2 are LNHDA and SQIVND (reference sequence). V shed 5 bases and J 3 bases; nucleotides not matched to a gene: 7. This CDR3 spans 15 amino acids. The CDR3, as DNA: TGTGCCAGTAGTTATCAAGCGGGGAACTACAATGAGCAGTTCTTC. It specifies CASSYQAGNYNEQFF. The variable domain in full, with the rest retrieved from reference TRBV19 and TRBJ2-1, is DGGITQSPKYLFRKEGQNVTLSCEQNLNHDAMYWYRQDPGQGLRLIYYSQIVNDFQKGDIAEGYSVSREKKESFPLTVTSAQKNPTAFYLCASSYQAGNYNEQFFGPGTRLTVL.

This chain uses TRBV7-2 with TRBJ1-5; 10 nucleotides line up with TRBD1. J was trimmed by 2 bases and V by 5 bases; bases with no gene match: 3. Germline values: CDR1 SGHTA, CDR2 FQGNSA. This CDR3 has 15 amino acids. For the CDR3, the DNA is TGTGCCAGCAGCCTAGACAGGGGGCGCAATCAGCCCCAGCATTTT. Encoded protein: CASSLDRGRNQPQHF.

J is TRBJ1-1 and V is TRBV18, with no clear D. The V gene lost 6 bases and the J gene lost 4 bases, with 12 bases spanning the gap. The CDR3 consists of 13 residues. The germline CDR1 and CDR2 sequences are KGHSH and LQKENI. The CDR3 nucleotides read TGTGCCAGCTCCGGAGGGTTAGGCACTGAAGCTTTCTTT. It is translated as CASSGGLGTEAFF.

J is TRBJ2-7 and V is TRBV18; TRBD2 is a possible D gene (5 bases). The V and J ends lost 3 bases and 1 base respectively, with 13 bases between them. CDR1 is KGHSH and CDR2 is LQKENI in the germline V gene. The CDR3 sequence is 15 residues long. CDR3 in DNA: TGTGCCAGCTCACCGGTCGAGAGAGGGTCCTACGAGCAGTACTTC. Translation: CASSPVERGSYEQYF.

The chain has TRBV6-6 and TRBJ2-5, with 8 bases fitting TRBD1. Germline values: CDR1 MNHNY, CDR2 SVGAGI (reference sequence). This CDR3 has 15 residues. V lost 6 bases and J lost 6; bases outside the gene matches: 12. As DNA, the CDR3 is TGTGCCAGCAGCCAAACAGGGGGGTTCATAAAGACCCAGTACTTC. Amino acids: CASSQTGGFIKTQYF.

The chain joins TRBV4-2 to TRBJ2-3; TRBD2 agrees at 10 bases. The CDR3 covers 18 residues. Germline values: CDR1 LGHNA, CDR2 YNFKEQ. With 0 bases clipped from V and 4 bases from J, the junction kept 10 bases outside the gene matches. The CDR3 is CASSQEYWASGSSDTQYF. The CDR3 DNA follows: TGTGCCAGCAGCCAAGAGTATTGGGCTAGCGGGAGTTCAGATACGCAGTATTTT.

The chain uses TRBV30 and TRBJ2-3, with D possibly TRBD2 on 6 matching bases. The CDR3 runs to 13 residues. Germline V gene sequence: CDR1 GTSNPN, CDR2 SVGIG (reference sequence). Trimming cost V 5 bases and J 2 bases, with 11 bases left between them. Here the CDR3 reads CAWGGFLTDTQYF. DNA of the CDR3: TGTGCCTGGGGGGGGTTCCTCACAGATACGCAGTATTTT. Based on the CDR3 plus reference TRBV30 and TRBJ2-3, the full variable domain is SQTIHQWPATLVQPVGSPLSLECTVEGTSNPNLYWYRQAAGRGLQLLFYSVGIGQISSEVPQNLSASRPQDRQFILSSKKLLLSDSGFYLCAWGGFLTDTQYFGPGTRLTVL.

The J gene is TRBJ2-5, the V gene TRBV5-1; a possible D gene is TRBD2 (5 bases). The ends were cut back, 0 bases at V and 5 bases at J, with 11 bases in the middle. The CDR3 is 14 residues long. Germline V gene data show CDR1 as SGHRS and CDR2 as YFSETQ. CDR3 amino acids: CASSLGGNRETQYF. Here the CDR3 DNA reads TGCGCCAGCAGCTTGGGAGGGAATCGTGAGACCCAGTACTTC.

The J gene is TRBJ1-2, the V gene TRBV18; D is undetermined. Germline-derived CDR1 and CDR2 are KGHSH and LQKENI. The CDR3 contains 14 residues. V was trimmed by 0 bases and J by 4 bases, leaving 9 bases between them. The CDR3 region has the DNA TGTGCCAGCTCACCACCAGAGACAACCTATGGCTACACCTTC. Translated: CASSPPETTYGYTF. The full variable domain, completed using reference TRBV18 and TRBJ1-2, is NAGVMQNPRHLVRRRGQEARLRCSPMKGHSHVYWYRQLPEEGLKFMVYLQKENIIDESGMPKERFSAEFPKEGPSILRIQQVVRGDSAAYFCASSPPETTYGYTFGSGTRLTVV.

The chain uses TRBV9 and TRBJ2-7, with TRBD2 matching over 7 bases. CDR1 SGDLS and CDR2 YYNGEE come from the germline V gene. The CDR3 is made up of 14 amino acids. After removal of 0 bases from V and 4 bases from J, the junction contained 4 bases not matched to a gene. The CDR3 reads CASSVGGEGYEQYF. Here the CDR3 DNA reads TGTGCCAGCAGCGTAGGGGGGGAGGGGTACGAGCAGTACTTC. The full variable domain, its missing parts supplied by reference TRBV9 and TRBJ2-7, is DSGVTQTPKHLITATGQRVTLRCSPRSGDLSVYWYQQSLDQGLQFLIQYYNGEERAKGNILERFSAQQFPDLHSELNLSSLELGDSALYFCASSVGGEGYEQYFGPGTRLTVT.

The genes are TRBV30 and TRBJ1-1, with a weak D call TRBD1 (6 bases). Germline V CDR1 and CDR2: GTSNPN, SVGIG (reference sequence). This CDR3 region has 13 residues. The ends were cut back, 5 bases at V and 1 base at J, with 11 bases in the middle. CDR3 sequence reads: CAWYRVQNTEAFF. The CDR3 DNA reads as TGTGCCTGGTACAGGGTGCAGAACACTGAAGCTTTCTTT.